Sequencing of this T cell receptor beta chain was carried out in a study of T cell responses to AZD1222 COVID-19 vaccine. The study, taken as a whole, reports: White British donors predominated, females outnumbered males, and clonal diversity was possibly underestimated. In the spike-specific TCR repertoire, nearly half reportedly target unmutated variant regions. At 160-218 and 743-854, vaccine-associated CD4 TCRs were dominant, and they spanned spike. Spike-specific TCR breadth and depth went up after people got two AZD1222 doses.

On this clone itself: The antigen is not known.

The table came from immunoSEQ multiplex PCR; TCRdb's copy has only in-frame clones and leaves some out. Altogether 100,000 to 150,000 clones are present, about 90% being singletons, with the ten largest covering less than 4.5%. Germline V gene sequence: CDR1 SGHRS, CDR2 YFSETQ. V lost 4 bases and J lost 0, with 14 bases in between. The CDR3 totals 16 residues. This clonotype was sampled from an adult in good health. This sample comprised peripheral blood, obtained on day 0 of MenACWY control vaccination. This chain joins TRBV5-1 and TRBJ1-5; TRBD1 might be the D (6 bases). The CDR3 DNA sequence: TGCGCCAGCAGCGAACAGGGTTTGGGTAGCAATCAGCCCCAGCATTTT. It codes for CASSEQGLGSNQPQHF.